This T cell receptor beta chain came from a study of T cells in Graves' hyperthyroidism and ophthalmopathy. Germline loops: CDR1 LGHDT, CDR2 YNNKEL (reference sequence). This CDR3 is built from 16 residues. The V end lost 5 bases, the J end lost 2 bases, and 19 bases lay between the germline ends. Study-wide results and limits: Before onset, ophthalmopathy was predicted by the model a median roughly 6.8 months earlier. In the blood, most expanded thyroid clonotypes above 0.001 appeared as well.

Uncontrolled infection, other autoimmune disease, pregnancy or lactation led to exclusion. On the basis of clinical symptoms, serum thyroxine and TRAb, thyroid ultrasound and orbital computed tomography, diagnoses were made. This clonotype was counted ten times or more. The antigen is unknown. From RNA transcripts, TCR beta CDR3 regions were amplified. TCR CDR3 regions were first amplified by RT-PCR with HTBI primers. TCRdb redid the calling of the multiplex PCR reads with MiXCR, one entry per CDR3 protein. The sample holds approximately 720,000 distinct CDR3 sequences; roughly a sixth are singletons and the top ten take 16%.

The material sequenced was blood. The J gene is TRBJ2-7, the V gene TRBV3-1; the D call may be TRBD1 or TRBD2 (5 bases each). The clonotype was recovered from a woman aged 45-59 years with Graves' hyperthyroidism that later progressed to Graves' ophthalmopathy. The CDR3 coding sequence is TGTGCCAGCAGCACGCCCCGGGACCCGGGGACCTACGAGCAGTACTTC. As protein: CASSTPRDPGTYEQYF.